The clone carrying this TCR beta chain was seen a single time. The antigen is not known. Profiling relied on immunoSEQ multiplex PCR, and the TCRdb table lists in-frame clones only, not all of them. Among approximately 51,000 clones, roughly 80% were seen once, and the ten largest hold over 7.5%. Germline CDR1 is LNHNV and CDR2 is YYDKDF (reference sequence). J lost 1 base, V lost 1 base, and 4 bases had no gene match. The CDR3 sequence is 15 residues long. The sample belongs to a study of PD-1 blockade in mismatch repair-deficient tumors. General study results and limits: After pembrolizumab, tumor-resident clones rose rapidly, then generally contracted before radiologic responses.

PCR or immunohistochemistry showed mismatch repair deficiency in every enrolled patient. A few pembrolizumab responders had their TCRs sequenced. The sample here was peripheral blood, taken more than 19 weeks after starting pembrolizumab. The sequence came from an adult with mismatch repair-deficient cancer. The chain joins TRBV15 to TRBJ2-7; 7 bases line up with TRBD2. This CDR3 reads CATSRGGSTSYEQYF. The CDR3 DNA is TGTGCCACCAGCAGAGGCGGGAGTACATCCTACGAGCAGTACTTC.